The 19 T cell receptor beta chains listed next were all sequenced from one sample in a study of CXCR3-negative and CXCR3-positive naive CD8 T cells. Researchers prepared the TRB cDNA libraries using 5' RACE with UMI labels. TCRdb reprocessed the 5' RACE reads and reports one entry per CDR3 protein, with no DNA. The specimen's table records approximately 7,000 distinct CDR3 sequences. Sequenced input: naive CXCR3- CD8+ T cells from blood. Subset defined: CD45RO-CCR7+CD27+CD95- naive CD8+ T cells lacking CXCR3 (TNR3-). Receptor source: a human donor in good health. Some clones in this sample may be carry-over from other donors' samples.

The rearrangement links TRBV25-1 to TRBJ2-1; TCRdb indicates TRBD2, and absent DNA this call remains unverified. The germline gives CDR1 MGHDK, CDR2 SYGVNS. This CDR3 is built from 14 residues. This CDR3 is CASSVAATYNEQFF.

The chain recombines TRBV20-1 with TRBJ2-7; without DNA, the TCRdb call of TRBD1 cannot be checked. The CDR3 is made up of 17 amino acids. The germline V gene has CDR1 DFQATT and CDR2 SNEGSKA (reference sequence). This chain's CDR3 is CSAKGQGAISLRDEQYF.

The chain carries TRBV6-6 and TRBJ2-3; the TRBD2 assignment by TCRdb is unverifiable without DNA. The CDR3 is made up of 15 amino acids. Germline-derived CDR1 and CDR2 are MNHNY and SVGAGI (reference sequence). The chain's CDR3 is CASRVQEGNTDTQSF.

The chain recombines TRBV7-2 with TRBJ2-3; the TCRdb call, TRBD2, lacks DNA for checking. This CDR3 has 16 amino acids. The V gene's germline CDR1 is SGHTA and CDR2 FQGNSA. The CDR3 sequence: CASSYLAGSSTDTQYF.

The gene calls are TRBV7-2 and TRBJ2-7; TCRdb's D gene call, TRBD1, goes unchecked for lack of DNA. The CDR3 contains 15 residues. Germline V lookup: CDR1 SGHTA, CDR2 FQGNSA. CDR3 protein: CASSPRDGWPYEQYF.

The CDR3 loop is CASSLEDTANTGELFF. The chain joins TRBV7-8 to TRBJ2-2; TCRdb selects TRBD1, and the lack of DNA leaves this call unchecked. From germline, CDR1 is SGHVS and CDR2 FQNEAQ. CDR3 length equals 16 residues. The variable domain in full, with the rest retrieved from reference TRBV7-8 and TRBJ2-2, is GAGVSQSPRYKVAKRGQDVALRCDPISGHVSLFWYQQALGQGPEFLTYFQNEAQLDKSGLPSDRFFAERPEGSVSTLKIQRTQQEDSAVYLCASSLEDTANTGELFFGEGSRLTVL.

This chain connects TRBV9 to TRBJ1-1; TCRdb's D call, TRBD1, is unchecked because there is no DNA. The CDR3 has 14 amino acids. Germline-derived CDR1 and CDR2 are SGDLS and YYNGEE. The CDR3 loop reads CASSVGSGYTEAFF.

The chain joins TRBV3-1 to TRBJ1-5; as DNA is missing, the TRBD1 call by TCRdb cannot be tested. The CDR3 has 17 residues. Germline CDR1 is LGHDT and CDR2 is YNNKEL (reference sequence). The CDR3 reads CASSQGGGHLSNQPQHF.

This clonotype registers medium-sized (0.01 to 0.1%) by frequency. The chain joins TRBV5-1 to TRBJ2-7; TCRdb indicates TRBD1, and absent DNA this call remains unverified. The germline V gene has CDR1 SGHRS and CDR2 YFSETQ. The CDR3 spans 17 residues. The CDR3 loop reads CASSLWAAGTVSYEQYF.

This clonotype ranks as medium-sized in terms of frequency. The genes are TRBV29-1 and TRBJ1-2; there is no DNA to check the TCRdb D call of TRBD1. CDR1 SQVTM and CDR2 ANQGSEA come from the germline V gene. CDR3 size: 15 residues. CDR3 sequence reads: CSVLLGAGTNYGYTF.

This clonotype shows up as medium-sized (0.01 to 0.1%) by frequency. This rearrangement joins TRBV12-3 or TRBV12-4 to TRBJ2-1; TCRdb picks TRBD2, but there is no DNA to check that call. This CDR3 region has 18 residues. The CDR3 region is CASSAPPSKGFSYNEQFF.

This clonotype is identified as medium-sized (0.01 to 0.1%) from frequency. The chain recombines TRBV15 with TRBJ2-7; the TCRdb D gene call, TRBD1, has no DNA to confirm it. The length of the CDR3 is 16 residues. CDR1 is LNHNV and CDR2 is YYDKDF in the germline V gene (reference sequence). The CDR3 spells CATSPDRERMLGEQYF. The entire variable domain, with the rest obtained from reference TRBV15 and TRBJ2-7, is as follows: DAMVIQNPRYQVTQFGKPVTLSCSQTLNHNVMYWYQQKSSQAPKLLFHYYDKDFNNEADTPDNFQSRRPNTSFCFLDIRSPGLGDTAMYLCATSPDRERMLGEQYFGPGTRLTVT.

Considering frequency, this clonotype is medium-sized. The genes are TRBV25-1 and TRBJ1-1; TCRdb's D call, TRBD1, is unchecked because there is no DNA. The CDR3 has 14 residues. CDR1 is MGHDK, CDR2 SYGVNS, per germline. The CDR3 reads CASSGPKTGTEAFF.

This CDR3 is CSGTGSLYNEQFF. The chain recombines TRBV29-1 with TRBJ2-1; TCRdb gives TRBD1 as the D gene, but with no DNA this cannot be confirmed. The CDR3 loop spans 13 amino acids. Germline V CDR1 and CDR2: SQVTM, ANQGSEA.

The V and J genes are TRBV5-6 and TRBJ2-1; TCRdb calls TRBD1, which cannot be checked without DNA. Per germline, CDR1 SGHDT and CDR2 YYEEEE. The CDR3 has 16 residues. CDR3 amino acids: CASSTSGTGVYNEQFF.

This clonotype is medium-sized by frequency. This chain links TRBV6-5 with TRBJ1-2; the TCRdb D gene call, TRBD1, has no DNA to confirm it. There are 13 residues in the CDR3. Looked up from germline, CDR1 is MNHEY and CDR2 is SVGAGI. The CDR3 loop is CATLPDRIHGYTF.

The J gene is TRBJ1-1, the V gene TRBV5-1. This CDR3 is 12 amino acids long. Germline V CDR1 and CDR2: SGHRS, YFSETQ. The CDR3 here is CASSTANTEAFF.

The chain recombines TRBV7-6 with TRBJ2-3; the D gene TCRdb calls, TRBD2, cannot be checked with no DNA. Per the germline V gene, CDR1 is SGHVS and CDR2 is FNYEAQ. The CDR3 extends over 16 amino acids. The CDR3 protein is CASSLTSGRASDTQYF.

This clonotype ranks as medium-sized in terms of frequency. The chain has TRBV11-2 and TRBJ2-2. The CDR3 spans 13 residues. Germline V lookup: CDR1 SGHAT, CDR2 FQNNGV. This CDR3 is CASSPTFNGELFF.